The table lists the clone carrying this TCR beta chain with a few counts. Germline V lookup: CDR1 KGHSH, CDR2 LQKENI. The CDR3 has 17 residues. Losses at the gene ends were 5 bases for V and 6 bases for J; bases not matched to a gene: 15. Preparing the TCRbeta library involved the use of unique molecular identifiers. TCRdb reprocessed the PCR reads via MiXCR and lists one record per CDR3 protein. The sample shows about 400,000 distinct CDR3 sequences, about 16% of them seen only once. The data are from a study of T-cell reconstitution after alpha-beta-depleted transplantation in children. The rearrangement uses TRBV18 and TRBJ2-1; 8 bases match TRBD2. The starting material was PBMCs, mostly from graft donor cells, obtained 360 days after TCRalphabeta/CD19-depleted stem cell transplant. The sequence was collected from a boy under two years old who had a stem cell transplant for Wiskott-Aldrich syndrome, so the T cells may come from the graft donor. In DNA, the CDR3 is TGTGCCAGCTCAACGTTCGAACCATCGGCGGGAGGCAATGAGCAGTTCTTC. Encoded protein: CASSTFEPSAGGNEQFF.